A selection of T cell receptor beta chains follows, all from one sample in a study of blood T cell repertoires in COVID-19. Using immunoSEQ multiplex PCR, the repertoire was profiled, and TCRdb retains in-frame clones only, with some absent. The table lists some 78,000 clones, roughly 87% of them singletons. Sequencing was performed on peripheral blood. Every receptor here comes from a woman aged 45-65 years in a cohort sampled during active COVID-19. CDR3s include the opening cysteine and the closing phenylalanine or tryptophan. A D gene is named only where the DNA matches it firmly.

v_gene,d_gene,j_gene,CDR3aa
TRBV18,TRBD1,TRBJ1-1,CASSRPGQGVNEAFF
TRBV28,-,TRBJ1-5,CASTQGGSNQPQHF
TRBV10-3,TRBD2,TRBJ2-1,CAISEVLAGDRNNEQFF
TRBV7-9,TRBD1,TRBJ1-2,CASSSGQGVYGYTF
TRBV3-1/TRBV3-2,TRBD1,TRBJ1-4,CASMPRGAGGFEKLFF
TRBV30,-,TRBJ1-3,CAWSVGVSTLSGNTIYF
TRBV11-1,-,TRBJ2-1,CASSWLRGRNEQFF
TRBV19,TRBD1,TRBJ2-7,CASSNPGTVVEQYF
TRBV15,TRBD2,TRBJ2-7,CATSRDLAGGPNEQYF
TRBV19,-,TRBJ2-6,CASSIGVDSSLSSGANVLTF
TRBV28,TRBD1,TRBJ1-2,CASSSSTGVYGYTF
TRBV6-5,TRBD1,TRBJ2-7,CASSRDRLTGEQYF
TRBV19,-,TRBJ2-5,CASSSLTAQETQYF
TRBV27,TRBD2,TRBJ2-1,CASKPNSGVDEQFF
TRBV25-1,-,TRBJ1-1,CASSAGVSNTEAFF
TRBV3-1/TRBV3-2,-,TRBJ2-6,CASSQDYLSGANVLTF
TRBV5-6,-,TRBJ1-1,CASSLGDTLNTEAFF
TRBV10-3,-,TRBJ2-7,CAINDQGTTYEQYF
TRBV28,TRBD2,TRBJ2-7,CASSLGTSGSYEQYF
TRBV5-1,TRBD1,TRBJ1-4,CASSMGQGGEKLFF
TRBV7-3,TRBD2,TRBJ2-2,CASSLMGLAGAGTGELFF
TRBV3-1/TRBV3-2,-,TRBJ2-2,CASSQVRGELFF
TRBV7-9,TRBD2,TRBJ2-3,CASSLGSGRAADTQYF
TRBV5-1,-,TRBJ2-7,CASSLAGEQYF
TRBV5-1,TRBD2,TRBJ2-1,CASGRTSSSEQFF
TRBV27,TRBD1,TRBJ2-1,CASSPRGHREQFF
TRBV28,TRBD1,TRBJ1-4,CASSGTDRGNEKLFF
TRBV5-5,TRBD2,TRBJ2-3,CASSRTSGRTSTDTQYF
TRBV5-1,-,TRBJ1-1,CASSFDSLMNTEAFF
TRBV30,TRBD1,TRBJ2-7,CAWRESGTGGIEQYF
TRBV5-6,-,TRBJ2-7,CASSPLERNYEQYF
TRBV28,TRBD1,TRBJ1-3,CASSTYRDRSPGNTIYF
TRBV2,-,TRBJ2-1,CASSARLVPNEQFF
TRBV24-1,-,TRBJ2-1,CATSESSSYNEQFF
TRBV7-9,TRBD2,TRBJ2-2,CASSLLRGRAGGELFF
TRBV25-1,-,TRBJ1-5,CASSGIGSQPQHF
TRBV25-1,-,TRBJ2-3,CASTPGADGDTQYF
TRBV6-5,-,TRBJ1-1,CATGRGRLNTEAFF
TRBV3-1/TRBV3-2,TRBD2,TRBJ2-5,CASSQQGGETQYF
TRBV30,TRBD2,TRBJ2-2,CAWTEGLAGNTGELFF
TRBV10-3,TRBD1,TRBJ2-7,CAISESHRGDEQYF
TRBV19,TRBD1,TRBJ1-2,CASSMGQGGRVNYGYTF
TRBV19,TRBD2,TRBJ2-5,CASSTGLAGGENRETQYF
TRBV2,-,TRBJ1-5,CASRREGDQPQHF
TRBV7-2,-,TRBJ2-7,CASSPRGTYEQYF
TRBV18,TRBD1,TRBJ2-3,CASSPTGTGSYTQYF
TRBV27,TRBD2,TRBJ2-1,CASSKGLAGGPLHNEQFF
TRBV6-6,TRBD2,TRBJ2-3,CASSPGKREPRGGGTDTQYF
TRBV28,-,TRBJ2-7,CASSFARSVYEQYF
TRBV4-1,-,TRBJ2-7,CASSQVAGQSYEQYF
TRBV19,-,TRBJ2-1,CASSIDGGRPQYNEQFF
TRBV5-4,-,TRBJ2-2,CASSSGTRFPNTGELFF
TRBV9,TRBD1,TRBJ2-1,CASSLPGTGANEQFF
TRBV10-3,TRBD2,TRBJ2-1,CAISEFSGSNEQFF
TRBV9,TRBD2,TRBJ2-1,CASSSGTSGSYNEQFF
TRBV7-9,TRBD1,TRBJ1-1,CASSLDRGEAFF